The 14 T cell receptor beta chains below come from one sample, sequenced in a study of blood T cell repertoires in COVID-19. Here immunoSEQ multiplex PCR was the method, and the copy in TCRdb shows in-frame clones only, minus some. This repertoire shows some 300,000 clones, 86% found once; its top ten account for around 14%. Sequencing was performed on peripheral blood. These TCRs come from a woman in her 70s with COVID-19, enrolled during active disease.

V and J are TRBV7-2 and TRBJ2-3; 11 bases map to TRBD2. The CDR3 consists of 16 residues. Germline V gives CDR1 SGHTA, CDR2 FQGNSA. After removal of 1 base from V and 4 bases from J, the junction contained 4 bases not matched to a gene. CDR3 loop: CASSLVASGGPDTQYF. For the CDR3, the DNA is TGTGCCAGCAGCTTAGTTGCTAGCGGGGGGCCAGATACGCAGTATTTT.

The rearrangement joins TRBV13 to TRBJ2-2; 10 bases match TRBD2. V trimming: 5 bases; J trimming: 7 bases; junction bases outside the gene matches: 10. The CDR3 totals 16 residues. CDR1 is PRHDT and CDR2 is FYEKMQ in the germline V gene (reference sequence). CDR3 DNA sequence: TGTGCCAGCAGCATGCAAGCGGGGGGGCGCATCGGGGAGCTGTTTTTT. Its protein product is CASSMQAGGRIGELFF.

CDR3 DNA sequence: TGTGCCAGCAGCTCAACAGGGCCCCCGGGCTACACCTTC. It yields the protein CASSSTGPPGYTF. The chain uses TRBV5-8 and TRBJ1-2, with D possibly TRBD1 on 6 matching bases. CDR1 is SGHTS, CDR2 YDEGEE, per germline. This CDR3 comprises 13 residues. Trimming stripped 3 bases from V and 8 bases from J, with 14 bases between.

V is TRBV3-1 (or the pseudogene TRBV3-2) and J is TRBJ2-7; 8 bases match TRBD2. Germline loops: CDR1 LGHDT, CDR2 YNNKEL (reference sequence). J gave up 7 bases and V 7 bases, and 12 bases lay outside the gene matches. The CDR3 is made up of 14 amino acids. CDR3 sequence: CASTRGGPPGEQYF. The CDR3 coding sequence is TGTGCCAGCACCCGGGGGGGGCCCCCGGGAGAGCAGTACTTC.

The CDR3, as DNA: TGTGCCTGGGGGGTCTCTTTGGCGGGAGAGCAGTACTTC. Residues: CAWGVSLAGEQYF. The chain couples TRBV30 to TRBJ2-7; the D gene is possibly TRBD2 (6 bases). The germline gives CDR1 GTSNPN, CDR2 SVGIG (reference sequence). The CDR3 is 13 amino acids. V was shortened by 5 bases and J by 7 bases, with 18 bases between the two germline ends.

This clone was detected once. This chain uses TRBV19 with TRBJ2-7, with 9 bases matching TRBD1. Germline V lookup: CDR1 LNHDA, CDR2 SQIVND (reference sequence). The J segment lost 2 bases and the V segment lost 7 bases, leaving 3 bases of the junction unmatched. This CDR3 comprises 13 residues. For the CDR3, the DNA is TGTGCCAGTAAGAGGACAGGGGCCTACGAGCAGTACTTC. Protein product: CASKRTGAYEQYF.

The count of this clone is one. The V call is TRBV7-9, the J call TRBJ2-3, with 13 positions matching TRBD2. The CDR3 has 16 amino acids. V lost 5 bases to trimming and J lost 4 bases; unmatched junction nucleotides: 6. Per germline, CDR1 SEHNR and CDR2 FQNEAQ (reference sequence). CDR3 sequence: CASSPRTSGGADTQYF. The CDR3 coding sequence is TGTGCCAGCAGCCCTAGAACTAGCGGGGGGGCAGATACGCAGTATTTT.

A remark on this clone: Since no conserved phenylalanine or tryptophan closes the CDR3, a read error is the likely cause. The DNA is omitted, as the CDR3 cannot be located on it reliably, and the CDR3 follows TCRdb's listing. The chain links TRBV12-3 or TRBV12-4 to TRBJ2-6; the D call TRBD1 from the table was never checked on the DNA. Including both end residues, the CDR3 is 11 amino acids long. The CDR3 here is CASSLWTAIYG.

The chain is built from TRBV24-1 and TRBJ1-5, with TRBD1 matching 11 bases. The V gene end was trimmed by 9 bases and the J gene end by 0 bases; junction bases not matched to a gene: 0. Germline CDR1 is KGHDR and CDR2 is SFDVKD. The CDR3 length is 14 residues. CDR3 bases: TGTGCCACCGGGACAGGGGGTAGCAATCAGCCCCAGCATTTT. It is translated as CATGTGGSNQPQHF.

The chain links TRBV28 to TRBJ2-4; 8 bases are a match to TRBD1. Germline CDR1 is MDHEN and CDR2 is SYDVKM. The CDR3 totals 15 residues. V gave up 6 bases and J gave up 0 bases; unmatched junction bases: 4. The CDR3 region has the DNA TGTGCCAGCAGGCAGGGGGCCGGAGCCAAAAACATTCAGTACTTC. As protein: CASRQGAGAKNIQYF.

This clone was seen only once. The chain is built from TRBV19 and TRBJ2-3, with TRBD2 matching 7 bases. V trimming: 5 bases; J trimming: 2 bases; junction bases outside the gene matches: 4. CDR1 and CDR2 from the germline V gene are LNHDA and SQIVND (reference sequence). This CDR3 contains 14 residues. The CDR3 sequence: CASSVTSYTDTQYF. The CDR3 DNA reads as TGTGCCAGTAGTGTGACTAGCTACACAGATACGCAGTATTTT.

The chain combines TRBV11-2 with TRBJ2-2; 8 bases agree with TRBD1. Trimming removed 5 bases from V and 5 bases from J; junction bases left unmatched: 7. Germline V CDR1 and CDR2: SGHAT, FQNNGV. The CDR3 spans 15 residues. This CDR3 is CASSGQGAETGELFF. DNA for the CDR3: TGTGCCAGCAGCGGTCAGGGGGCGGAGACCGGGGAGCTGTTTTTT.

This chain links TRBV21-1 with TRBJ2-5; the D segment call TRBD1 is taken from the table without a DNA check. TRBV21-1 is assigned pseudogene status. The CDR3 is made up of 19 amino acids. In nucleotides, the CDR3 is TGTGCCAGCAGCAAAGCTAGAGGACCCGGACAGGGAGCCTTGGAGACCCAGTACTTC. Translation: CASSKARGPGQGALETQYF.

This chain links TRBV4-1 with TRBJ2-7, with 10 nucleotides matching TRBD2. CDR1 and CDR2 from the germline V gene are MGHRA and YSYEKL. J was trimmed by 0 bases and V by 0 bases; bases with no gene match: 2. The CDR3 extends over 16 amino acids. The chain's CDR3 is CASSQESSGSSYEQYF. Written as DNA, the CDR3 is TGCGCCAGCAGCCAAGAATCTAGCGGGAGCTCCTACGAGCAGTACTTC.